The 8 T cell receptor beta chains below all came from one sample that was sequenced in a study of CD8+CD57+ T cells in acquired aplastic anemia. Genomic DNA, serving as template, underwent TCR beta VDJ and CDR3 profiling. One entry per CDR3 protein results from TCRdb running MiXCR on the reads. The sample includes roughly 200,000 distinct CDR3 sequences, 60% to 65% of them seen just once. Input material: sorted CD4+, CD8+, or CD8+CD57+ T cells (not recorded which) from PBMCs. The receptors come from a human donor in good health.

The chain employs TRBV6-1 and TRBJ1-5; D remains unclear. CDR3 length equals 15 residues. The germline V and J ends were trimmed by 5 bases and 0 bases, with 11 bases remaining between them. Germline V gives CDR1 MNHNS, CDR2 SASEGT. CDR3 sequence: CASSYSGDSNQPQHF. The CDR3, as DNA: TGTGCCAGCAGTTACTCTGGGGATAGCAATCAGCCCCAGCATTTT.

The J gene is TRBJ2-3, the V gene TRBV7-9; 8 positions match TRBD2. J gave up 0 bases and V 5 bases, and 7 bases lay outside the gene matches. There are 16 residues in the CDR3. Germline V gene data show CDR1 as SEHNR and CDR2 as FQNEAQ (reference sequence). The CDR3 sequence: CASSRLSGGSTDTQYF. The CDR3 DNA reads TGTGCCAGCAGCCGACTGAGCGGGGGTAGCACAGATACGCAGTATTTT.

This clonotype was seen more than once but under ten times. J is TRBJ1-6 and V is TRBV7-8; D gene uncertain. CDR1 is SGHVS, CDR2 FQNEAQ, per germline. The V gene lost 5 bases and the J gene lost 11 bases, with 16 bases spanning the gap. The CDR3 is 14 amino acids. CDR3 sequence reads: CASSKVAWAAPLHF. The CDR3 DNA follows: TGTGCCAGCAGCAAAGTTGCATGGGCCGCACCCCTCCACTTT.

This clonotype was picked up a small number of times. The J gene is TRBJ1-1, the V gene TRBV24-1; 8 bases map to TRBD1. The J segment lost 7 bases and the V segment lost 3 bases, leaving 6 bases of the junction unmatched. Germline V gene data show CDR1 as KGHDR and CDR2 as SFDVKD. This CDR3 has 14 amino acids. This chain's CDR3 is CATSDGQGLNEAFF. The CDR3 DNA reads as TGTGCCACCAGTGATGGACAGGGATTGAATGAAGCTTTCTTT.

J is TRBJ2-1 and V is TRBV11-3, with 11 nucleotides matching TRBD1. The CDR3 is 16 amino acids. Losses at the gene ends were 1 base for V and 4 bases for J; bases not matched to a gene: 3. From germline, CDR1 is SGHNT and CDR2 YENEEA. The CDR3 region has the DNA TGTGCCAGCAGCTTAGCGGGACAGGGGGTGTACAATGAGCAGTTCTTC. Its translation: CASSLAGQGVYNEQFF.

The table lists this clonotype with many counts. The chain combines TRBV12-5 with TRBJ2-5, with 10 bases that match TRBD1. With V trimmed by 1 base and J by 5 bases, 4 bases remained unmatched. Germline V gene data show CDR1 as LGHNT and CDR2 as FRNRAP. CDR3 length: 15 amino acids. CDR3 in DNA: TGTGCTAGTGGTTTGGCGGGACAGGGGCCGGAGACCCAGTACTTC. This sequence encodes CASGLAGQGPETQYF.

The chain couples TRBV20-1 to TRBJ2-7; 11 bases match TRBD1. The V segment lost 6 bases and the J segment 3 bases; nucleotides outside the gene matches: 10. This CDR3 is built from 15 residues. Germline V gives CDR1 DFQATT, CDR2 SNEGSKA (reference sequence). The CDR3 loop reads CSATPGTGGLYEQYF. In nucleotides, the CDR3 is TGCAGTGCAACCCCCGGGACAGGGGGACTCTACGAGCAGTACTTC.

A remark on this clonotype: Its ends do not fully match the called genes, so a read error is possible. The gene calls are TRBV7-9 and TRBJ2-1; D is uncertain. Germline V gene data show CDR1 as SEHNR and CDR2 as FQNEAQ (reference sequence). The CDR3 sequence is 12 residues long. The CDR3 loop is CASSLDPTEQPF. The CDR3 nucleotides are TGTGCCAGCAGCTTAGACCCAACCGAGCAGCCCTTC. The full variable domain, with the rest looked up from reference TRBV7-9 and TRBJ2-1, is DTGVSQNPRHKITKRGQNVTFRCDPISEHNRLYWYRQTLGQGPEFLTYFQNEAQLEKSRLLSDRFSAERPKGSFSTLEIQRTEQGDSAMYLCASSLDPTEQPFGPGTRLTVL.